These 16 T cell receptor beta chains were sequenced from one sample in a study of CD8 T cells in Susac syndrome. Reverse transcription of about 0.45 to 1 ug RNA was carried out with random hexamers. TCRdb independently ran MiXCR on the immunoSEQ multiplex PCR reads; one entry per CDR3 protein. The sample lists about 120,000 distinct CDR3 sequences, roughly 95% occurring once. The sequenced sample consisted of CD4+ T cells from PBMCs. The receptors were gathered from a human donor with Susac syndrome.

This clonotype was detected only a few times. The chain couples TRBV6-5 to TRBJ2-1; no reliable D call. V was cut by 0 bases and J by 3 bases, with 6 bases left in between. CDR3 length: 14 residues. The germline V gene has CDR1 MNHEY and CDR2 SVGAGI. The CDR3: CASSYSGNYNEQFF. CDR3 nucleotides: TGTGCCAGCAGTTACTCGGGTAACTACAATGAGCAGTTCTTC.

The chain couples TRBV18 to TRBJ2-1; 8 bases line up with TRBD2. This CDR3 comprises 15 residues. CDR1 is KGHSH, CDR2 LQKENI, per germline. After removal of 3 bases from V and 7 bases from J, the junction contained 8 bases not matched to a gene. The chain's CDR3 is CASSPLLSGTNEQFF. The CDR3 coding sequence is TGTGCCAGCTCACCCCTTCTTAGCGGGACGAATGAGCAGTTCTTC.

The rearrangement joins TRBV6-5 to TRBJ2-7; TRBD1 matches at 8 bases. In germline, CDR1 is MNHEY, CDR2 SVGAGI. The CDR3 loop spans 15 amino acids. The V and J ends lost 6 bases and 3 bases, in that order; junction bases with no gene match: 10. CDR3 loop: CASSPDRAMGYEQYF. In nucleotides, the CDR3 is TGTGCCAGCAGCCCGGACAGGGCGATGGGCTACGAGCAGTACTTC.

The V and J genes are TRBV20-1 and TRBJ2-7, with 8 bases aligning to TRBD2. V lost 6 bases to trimming and J lost 3 bases; unmatched junction nucleotides: 10. The germline gives CDR1 DFQATT, CDR2 SNEGSKA (reference sequence). This CDR3 is built from 14 residues. The CDR3 DNA reads as TGCAGTGCCTCCGGGGTGGCGGGAGGCTACGAGCAGTACTTC. Translation: CSASGVAGGYEQYF.

The chain has TRBV29-1 and TRBJ2-5; D possibly corresponds to TRBD2 (6 bases). The CDR3 runs 12 residues. CDR1 is SQVTM, CDR2 ANQGSEA, per germline. The V gene lost 7 bases and the J gene lost 4 bases, with 13 bases spanning the gap. CDR3 nucleotide sequence: TGCAGCGCTGGGCGGGGCGGAGAGACCCAGTACTTC. As protein: CSAGRGGETQYF.

This clonotype came up once. This sequence joins TRBV5-1 and TRBJ1-2; the match to TRBD1 covers 10 bases. Germline CDR1 and CDR2: SGHRS and YFSETQ. After removal of 1 base from V and 7 bases from J, the junction contained 7 bases not matched to a gene. This CDR3 contains 15 residues. The CDR3 sequence is CASSLQGDRGSGYTF. The CDR3 DNA reads TGCGCCAGCAGCTTGCAGGGGGACAGGGGATCTGGCTACACCTTC.

V gene TRBV20-1 combines with J gene TRBJ1-3; D is possibly TRBD1 (5 bases). The length of the CDR3 is 15 residues. V shed 3 bases and J shed 0 bases, with 12 bases lying between them. Germline V lookup: CDR1 DFQATT, CDR2 SNEGSKA (reference sequence). This CDR3 is CSASGTASSGNTIYF. The CDR3, as DNA: TGCAGTGCTAGTGGGACGGCTAGCTCTGGAAACACCATATATTTT.

The gene calls are TRBV20-1 and TRBJ1-5, with 7 bases aligning to TRBD1. The V gene end was trimmed by 5 bases and the J gene end by 2 bases; junction bases not matched to a gene: 3. CDR1 and CDR2 (germline): DFQATT, SNEGSKA (reference sequence). The CDR3 consists of 13 residues. CDR3 coding DNA: TGCAGTGCTGGGACAGCCGGCAATCAGCCCCAGCATTTT. Translated: CSAGTAGNQPQHF.

The genes are TRBV3-1 and TRBJ1-1; D unclear. The V end lost 0 bases, the J end lost 9 bases, and 5 bases lay between the germline ends. The CDR3 covers 11 residues. The V gene's germline CDR1 is LGHDT and CDR2 YNNKEL (reference sequence). The CDR3 nucleotides are TGTGCCAGCAGCCAAGATCTCCAAGCTTTCTTT. Translated, it gives CASSQDLQAFF.

The count of this clonotype is one. The chain joins TRBV19 to TRBJ2-2, with a weak D call TRBD1 (6 bases). Between the trimmed V and J ends, which lost 9 bases and 7 bases, there was a span of 15 bases. Germline V CDR1 and CDR2: LNHDA, SQIVND (reference sequence). CDR3 length: 13 amino acids. CDR3 DNA sequence: TGTGCCAGCAGGGGTAGCCGTGGCGGGGAGCTGTTTTTT. Translated, it gives CASRGSRGGELFF.

V gene TRBV29-1 combines with J gene TRBJ2-7; 11 bases agree with TRBD2. With 1 base clipped from V and 5 bases from J, the junction kept 4 bases outside the gene matches. The CDR3 is 14 residues long. Germline CDR1 and CDR2: SQVTM and ANQGSEA. The CDR3 reads CSVEVTSGVNEQYF. CDR3 bases: TGCAGCGTTGAAGTGACTAGCGGGGTGAACGAGCAGTACTTC.

The chain links TRBV6-1 to TRBJ2-5, with 10 bases aligning to TRBD2. Germline CDR1 reads MNHNS; CDR2 reads SASEGT. With 5 bases clipped from V and 3 bases from J, the junction kept 9 bases outside the gene matches. The CDR3 is 16 residues long. This chain's CDR3 is CASSRSSGSLEETQYF. The CDR3 DNA reads TGTGCCAGCAGTAGGTCTAGCGGGAGTCTGGAAGAGACCCAGTACTTC.

The rearrangement uses TRBV20-1 and TRBJ2-3; tentatively, D is TRBD1 (6 bases). Between the trimmed V and J ends, which lost 7 bases and 1 base, there was a span of 15 bases. The CDR3 length is 14 residues. From germline, CDR1 is DFQATT and CDR2 SNEGSKA (reference sequence). CDR3 region: CSVEYRVGTDTQYF. CDR3 DNA: TGCAGTGTCGAATACAGGGTGGGCACAGATACGCAGTATTTT.

This clonotype was observed a single time. The chain is built from TRBV7-9 and TRBJ1-2, with 7 bases identical to TRBD1. CDR1 and CDR2 from the germline V gene are SEHNR and FQNEAQ (reference sequence). With V trimmed by 5 bases and J by 3 bases, 3 bases remained unmatched. The CDR3 runs 13 residues. The DNA of the CDR3 is TGTGCCAGCAGCATGGGACAGCACTATGGCTACACCTTC. Translating it yields CASSMGQHYGYTF.

This chain links TRBV2 with TRBJ1-5; maybe TRBD1 (5 bases). The CDR3 covers 14 residues. V gave up 4 bases and J gave up 4 bases, with 11 bases separating them. The germline V gene has CDR1 SNHLY and CDR2 FYNNEI. The CDR3 spells CASSGTAGNQPQHF. The CDR3 nucleotides read TGTGCCAGCAGTGGTACGGCAGGGAATCAGCCCCAGCATTTT.

The chain combines TRBV30 with TRBJ1-2; D call uncertain. Germline CDR1 is GTSNPN and CDR2 is SVGIG (reference sequence). The length of the CDR3 is 12 residues. With 0 bases removed from V and 8 bases from J, the gap between germline ends came to 10 bases. CDR3 protein: CAWSVGRTGYTF. The CDR3 region has the DNA TGTGCCTGGAGTGTAGGCCGGACGGGCTACACCTTC.